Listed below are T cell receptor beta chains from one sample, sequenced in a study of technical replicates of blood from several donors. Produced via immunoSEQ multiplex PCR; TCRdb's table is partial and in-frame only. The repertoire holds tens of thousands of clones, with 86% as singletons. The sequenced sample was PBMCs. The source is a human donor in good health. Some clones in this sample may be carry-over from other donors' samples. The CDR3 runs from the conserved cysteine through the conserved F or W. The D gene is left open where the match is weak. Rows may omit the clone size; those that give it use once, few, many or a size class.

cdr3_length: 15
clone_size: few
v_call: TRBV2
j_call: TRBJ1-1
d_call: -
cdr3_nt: TGTGCCAGCAGTGAAAGCAGGGCTGGGAACACTGAAGCTTTCTTT
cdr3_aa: CASSESRAGNTEAFF

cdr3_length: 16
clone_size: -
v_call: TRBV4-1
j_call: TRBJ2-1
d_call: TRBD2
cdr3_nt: TGCGCCAGCAGCCAAGCACTAGCGGGAGCAGGCAATGAGCAGTTCTTC
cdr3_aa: CASSQALAGAGNEQFF

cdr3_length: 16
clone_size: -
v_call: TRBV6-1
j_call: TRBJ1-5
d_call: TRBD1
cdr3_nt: TGTGCCAGCAGTGAAAGACAGGGGGCGCGCAATCAGCCCCAGCATTTT
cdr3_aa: CASSERQGARNQPQHF

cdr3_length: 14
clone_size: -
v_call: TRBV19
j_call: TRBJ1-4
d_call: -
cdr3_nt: TGTGCCAGTACCTTCTGGGCGAATAATGAAAAACTGTTTTTT
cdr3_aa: CASTFWANNEKLFF

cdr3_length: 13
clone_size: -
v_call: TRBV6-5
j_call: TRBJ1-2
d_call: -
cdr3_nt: TGTGCCAGCAGTGCGAGGGAGGGCTATGGCTACACCTTC
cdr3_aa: CASSAREGYGYTF

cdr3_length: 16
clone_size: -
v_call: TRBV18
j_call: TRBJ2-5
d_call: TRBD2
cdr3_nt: TGTGCCAGCTCATCGACTCTAGCGGGGAGCGGAGAGACCCAGTACTTC
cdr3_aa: CASSSTLAGSGETQYF

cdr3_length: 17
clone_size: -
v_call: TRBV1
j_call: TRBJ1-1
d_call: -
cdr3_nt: TGCACCAGCAGCCAGTCCCGTGACAGCAGTATGAACACTGAAGCTTTCTTT
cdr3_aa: CTSSQSRDSSMNTEAFF

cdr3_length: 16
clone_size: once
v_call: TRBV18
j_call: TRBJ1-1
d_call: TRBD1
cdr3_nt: TGTGCCAGCTCATTTGCGGCAGGGGGGAAGAACACTGAAGCTTTCTTT
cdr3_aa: CASSFAAGGKNTEAFF

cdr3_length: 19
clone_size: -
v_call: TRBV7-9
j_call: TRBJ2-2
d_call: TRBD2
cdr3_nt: TGTGCCAGCAGCTATTGGACTAGCGGGGGGGCTCGGCGTACCGGGGAGCTGTTTTTT
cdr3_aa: CASSYWTSGGARRTGELFF

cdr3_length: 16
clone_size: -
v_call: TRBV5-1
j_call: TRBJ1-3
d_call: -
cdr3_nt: TGCGCCAGCAGCCGCCGGGAGGTGGGATCTGGAAACACCATATATTTT
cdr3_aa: CASSRREVGSGNTIYF

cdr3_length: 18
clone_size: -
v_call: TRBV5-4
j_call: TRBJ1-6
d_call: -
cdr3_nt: TGTGCCAGCAGCCCCGGGGGGCCAAGAAGAGTCCTTAATTCACCCCTCCACTTT
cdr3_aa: CASSPGGPRRVLNSPLHF

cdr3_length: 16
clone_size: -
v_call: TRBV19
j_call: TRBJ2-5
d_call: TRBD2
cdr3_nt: TGTGCCAGTAGTATATTATCGGGGGGGCCAAGGGAGACCCAGTACTTC
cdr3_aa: CASSILSGGPRETQYF

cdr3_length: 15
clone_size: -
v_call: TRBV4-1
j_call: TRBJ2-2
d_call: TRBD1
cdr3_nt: TGCGCCAGCAGCCAAGGTCAGGGGGCGTCCGGGGAGCTGTTTTTT
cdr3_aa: CASSQGQGASGELFF

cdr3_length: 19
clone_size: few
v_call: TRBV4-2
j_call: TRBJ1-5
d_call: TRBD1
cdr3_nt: TGTGCCAGCAGCCCCAGGGGGACAGGAGGAGTAGGTAGCAATCAGCCCCAGCATTTT
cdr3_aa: CASSPRGTGGVGSNQPQHF

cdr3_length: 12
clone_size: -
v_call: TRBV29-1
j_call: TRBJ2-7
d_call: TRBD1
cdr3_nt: TGCAGCGTTGAAAGGACAGGGAACGAGCAGTACTTC
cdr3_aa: CSVERTGNEQYF

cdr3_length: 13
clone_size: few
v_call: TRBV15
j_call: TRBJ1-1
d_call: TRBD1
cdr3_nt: TGTGCCACCAGCAACTGGGACAGTCCGAGGGCTTTCTTT
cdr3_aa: CATSNWDSPRAFF

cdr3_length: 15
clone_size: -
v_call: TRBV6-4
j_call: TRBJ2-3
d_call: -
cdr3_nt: TGTGCCAGCAGTCTAGACGCGCTCCCCACAGATACGCAGTATTTT
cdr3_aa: CASSLDALPTDTQYF

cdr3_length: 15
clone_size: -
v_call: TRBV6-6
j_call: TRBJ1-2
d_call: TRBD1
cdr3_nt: TGTGCCAGCAGCCCCGGACAGGGGCTGAGCTATGGCTACACCTTC
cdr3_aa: CASSPGQGLSYGYTF

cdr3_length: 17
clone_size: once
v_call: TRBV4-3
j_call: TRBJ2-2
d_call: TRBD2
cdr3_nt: TGCGCCAGCAGCCAAGATTCCGGGGGGGCTAGTTTCGGGGAGCTGTTTTTT
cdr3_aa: CASSQDSGGASFGELFF

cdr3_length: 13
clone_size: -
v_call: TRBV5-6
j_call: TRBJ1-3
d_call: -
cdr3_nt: TGTGCCAGCAGCCCTGTTTCTGGAAACACCATATATTTT
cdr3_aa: CASSPVSGNTIYF

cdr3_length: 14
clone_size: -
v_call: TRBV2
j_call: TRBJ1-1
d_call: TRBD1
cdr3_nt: TGTGCCAGCAACTACAGGGGGCGTGAGACTGAAGCTTTCTTT
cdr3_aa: CASNYRGRETEAFF

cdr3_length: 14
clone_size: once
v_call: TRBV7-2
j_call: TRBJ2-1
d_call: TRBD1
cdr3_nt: TGTGCCAGCAGGGACCGACAGGGAACCGATGAGCAGTTCTTC
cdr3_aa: CASRDRQGTDEQFF

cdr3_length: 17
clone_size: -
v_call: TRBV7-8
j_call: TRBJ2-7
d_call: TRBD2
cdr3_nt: TGTGCCAGCAGCTTGGGGCTAGCGGGAGAGGTGTGGGACGAGCAGTACTTC
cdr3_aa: CASSLGLAGEVWDEQYF

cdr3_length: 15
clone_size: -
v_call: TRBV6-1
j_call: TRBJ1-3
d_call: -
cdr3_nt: TGTGCCAGCAGTGAAAGAAGGGGGATTGGAAACACCATATATTTT
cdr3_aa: CASSERRGIGNTIYF

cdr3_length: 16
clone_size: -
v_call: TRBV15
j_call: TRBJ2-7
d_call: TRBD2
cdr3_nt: TGTGCCACCAGCAGTGAACCAACTAGCGGGAGAACCGGGCAGTACTTC
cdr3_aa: CATSSEPTSGRTGQYF

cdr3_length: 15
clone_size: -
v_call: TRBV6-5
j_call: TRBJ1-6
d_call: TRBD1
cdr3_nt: TGTGCCAGCAGCCTCCGGACAGGGGAGAGTTCACCCCTCCACTTT
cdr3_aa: CASSLRTGESSPLHF

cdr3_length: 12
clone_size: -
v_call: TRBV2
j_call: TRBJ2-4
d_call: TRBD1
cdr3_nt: TGTGCCAGCAGTGAAGCTGACAGGGTAGGGTACTTC
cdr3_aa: CASSEADRVGYF

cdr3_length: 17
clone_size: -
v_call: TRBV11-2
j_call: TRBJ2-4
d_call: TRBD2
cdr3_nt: TGTGCCAGCAGCTTAGGTCCTAGCGGGGGGACTAGAAACATTCAGTACTTC
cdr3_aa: CASSLGPSGGTRNIQYF

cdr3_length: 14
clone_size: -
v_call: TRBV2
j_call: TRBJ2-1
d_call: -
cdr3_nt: TGTGCCAGCAGTGAATCACCCGGACAGTCTGAGCAGTTCTTC
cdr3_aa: CASSESPGQSEQFF

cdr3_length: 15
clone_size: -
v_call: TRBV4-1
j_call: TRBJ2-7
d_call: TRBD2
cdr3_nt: TGCGCCAGCAGCCAAGATGAGTCGGGGGGGGACGAGCAGTACTTC
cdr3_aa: CASSQDESGGDEQYF

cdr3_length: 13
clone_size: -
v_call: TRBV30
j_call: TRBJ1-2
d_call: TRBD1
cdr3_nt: TGTGCCTGGAGTATCAGACAGGGCCATGGCTACACCTTC
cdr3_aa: CAWSIRQGHGYTF

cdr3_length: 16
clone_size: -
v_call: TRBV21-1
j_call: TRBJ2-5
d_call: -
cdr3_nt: TGTGCCAGCAGCAAAGCACAGTCTCGTGGACAAGAGACCCAGTACTTC
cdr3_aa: CASSKAQSRGQETQYF

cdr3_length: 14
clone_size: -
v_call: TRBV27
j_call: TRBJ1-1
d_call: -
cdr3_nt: TGTGCCAGCAGTTTATCCGGTGGTAACACTGAAGCTTTCTTT
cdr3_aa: CASSLSGGNTEAFF

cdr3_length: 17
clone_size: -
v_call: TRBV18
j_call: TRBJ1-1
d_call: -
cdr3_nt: TGTGCCAGCTCACCACCAATCGCTCGCGGGGCATCGGGTGAAGCTTTCTTT
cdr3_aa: CASSPPIARGASGEAFF

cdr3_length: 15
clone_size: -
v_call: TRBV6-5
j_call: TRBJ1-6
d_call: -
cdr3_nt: TGTGCCAGCAAATCGAGAGACTCCTATAATTCACCCCTCCACTTT
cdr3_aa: CASKSRDSYNSPLHF

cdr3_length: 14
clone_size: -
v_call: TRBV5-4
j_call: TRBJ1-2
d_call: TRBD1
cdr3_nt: TGTGCCAGCAGCCAAGACAGGACAGGGGTCGGCTACACCTTC
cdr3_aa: CASSQDRTGVGYTF

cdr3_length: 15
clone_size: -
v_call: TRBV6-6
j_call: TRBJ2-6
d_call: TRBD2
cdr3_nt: TGTGCCAGCAGCAACGGGGGGACCGGGGCCAACGTCCTGACTTTC
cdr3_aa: CASSNGGTGANVLTF

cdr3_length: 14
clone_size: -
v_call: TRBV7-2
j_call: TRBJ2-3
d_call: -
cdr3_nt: TGTGCCAGCAGTTCACCGACTACCCCAGATACGCAGTATTTT
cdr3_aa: CASSSPTTPDTQYF

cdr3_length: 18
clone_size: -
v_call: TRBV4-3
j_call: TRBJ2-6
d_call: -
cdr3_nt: TGCGCCAGCAGCCAAGATCACAGGGGGGGCTCTGGGGCCAACGTCCTGACTTTC
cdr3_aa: CASSQDHRGGSGANVLTF

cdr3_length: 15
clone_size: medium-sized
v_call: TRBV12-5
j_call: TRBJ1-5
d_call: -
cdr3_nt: TGTGCTAGTGGTCAGACCGGAGTGCGCAATCAGCCCCAGCATTTT
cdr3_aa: CASGQTGVRNQPQHF

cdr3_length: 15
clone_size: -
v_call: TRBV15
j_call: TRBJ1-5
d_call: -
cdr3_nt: TGTGCCACCAGCAGAGGGGGGCAGAGCAATCAGCCCCAGCATTTT
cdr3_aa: CATSRGGQSNQPQHF

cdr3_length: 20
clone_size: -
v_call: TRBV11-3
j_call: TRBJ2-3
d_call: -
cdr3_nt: TGTGCCAGCAGCTTAGGCCAGAGGTTGGCCCTGGCGCCCGCAGGGGATACGCAGTATTTT
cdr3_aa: CASSLGQRLALAPAGDTQYF

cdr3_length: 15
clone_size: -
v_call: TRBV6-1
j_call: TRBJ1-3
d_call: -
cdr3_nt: TGTGCCAGCCAGAACGCAGGGGCGTCGGGAAACACCATATATTTT
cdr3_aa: CASQNAGASGNTIYF

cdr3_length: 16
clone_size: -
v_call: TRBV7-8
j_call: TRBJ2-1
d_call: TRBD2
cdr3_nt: TGTGCCAGCAGCCTTCACCAACTAGCGGTGTACAATGAGCAGTTCTTC
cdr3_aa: CASSLHQLAVYNEQFF

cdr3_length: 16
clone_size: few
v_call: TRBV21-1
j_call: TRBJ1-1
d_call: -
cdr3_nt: TGTGCCAGCCTCAGGACAGGGGGTTGCCTGAACACTGAAGCTTTCTTT
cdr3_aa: CASLRTGGCLNTEAFF

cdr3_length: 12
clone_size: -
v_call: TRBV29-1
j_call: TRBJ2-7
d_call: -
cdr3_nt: TGCAGCGCAGAAACAGAGAGCTACGAGCAGTACTTC
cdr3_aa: CSAETESYEQYF

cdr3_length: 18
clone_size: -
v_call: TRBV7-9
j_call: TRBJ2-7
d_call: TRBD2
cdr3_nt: TGTGCCAGCAGCTTAGTACCGGGACTAGCGGGAGACTCCTACGAGCAGTACTTC
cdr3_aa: CASSLVPGLAGDSYEQYF

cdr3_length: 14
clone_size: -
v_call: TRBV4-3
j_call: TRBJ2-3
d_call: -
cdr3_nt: TGCGCCAGCAGCCCGGGACTGCGCACAGATACGCAGTATTTT
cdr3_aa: CASSPGLRTDTQYF

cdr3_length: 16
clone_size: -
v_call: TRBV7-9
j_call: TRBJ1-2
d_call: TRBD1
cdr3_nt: TGTGCCAGCAGCGGTTGGACAGGGATTGAGGACTATGGCTACACCTTC
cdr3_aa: CASSGWTGIEDYGYTF

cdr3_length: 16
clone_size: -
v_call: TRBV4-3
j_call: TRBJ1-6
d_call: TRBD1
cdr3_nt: TGCGCCAGCAGCCAAGAGGCAGGACAGGCTGTTTCACCCCTCCACTTT
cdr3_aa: CASSQEAGQAVSPLHF

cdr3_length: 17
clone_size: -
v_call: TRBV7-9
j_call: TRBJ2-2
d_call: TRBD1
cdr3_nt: TGTGCCAGCAGCCCTATCAAGCAGGGGGTCGGTACCGGGGAGCTGTTTTTT
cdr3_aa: CASSPIKQGVGTGELFF

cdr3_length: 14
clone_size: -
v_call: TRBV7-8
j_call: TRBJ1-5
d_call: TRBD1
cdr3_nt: TGTGCCAGCAGCCAACGACAGGGTGATGGGCCCCAGCATTTT
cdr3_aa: CASSQRQGDGPQHF

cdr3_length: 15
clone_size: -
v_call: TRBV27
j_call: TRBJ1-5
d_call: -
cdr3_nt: TGTGCCAGCAGTTCCAGGGCTTATAGCAATCAGCCCCAGCATTTT
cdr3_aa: CASSSRAYSNQPQHF